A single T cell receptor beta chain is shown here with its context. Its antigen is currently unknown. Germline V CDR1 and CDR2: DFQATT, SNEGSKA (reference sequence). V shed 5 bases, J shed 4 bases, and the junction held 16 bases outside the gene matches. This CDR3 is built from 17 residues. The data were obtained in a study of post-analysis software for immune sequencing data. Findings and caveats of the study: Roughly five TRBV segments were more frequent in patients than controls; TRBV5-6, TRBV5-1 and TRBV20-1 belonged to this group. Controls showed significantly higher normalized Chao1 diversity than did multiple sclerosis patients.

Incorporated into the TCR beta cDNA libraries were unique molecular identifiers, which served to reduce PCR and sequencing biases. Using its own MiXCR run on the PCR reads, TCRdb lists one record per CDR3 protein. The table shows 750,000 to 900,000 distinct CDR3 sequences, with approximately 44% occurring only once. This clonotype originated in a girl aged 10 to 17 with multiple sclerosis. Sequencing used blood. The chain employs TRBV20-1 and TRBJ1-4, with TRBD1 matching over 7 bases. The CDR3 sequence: CSARRRGGGTLNEKLFF. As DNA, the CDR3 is TGCAGTGCTCGTCGCAGGGGGGGAGGGACCCTTAATGAAAAACTGTTTTTT.